The 17 T cell receptor beta chains below were found in one sample sequenced in a study of T cells in Graves' hyperthyroidism and ophthalmopathy. Amplification of TCR beta CDR3 regions was performed using RNA transcripts as template. During a first-round RT-PCR of the TCR CDR3, the HTBI primer set was used. TCRdb itself ran the multiplex PCR reads through MiXCR, one entry per CDR3 protein. This table holds fewer than 700,000 distinct CDR3 sequences, roughly a sixth found once. Sequenced material: blood. The receptors stem from a woman younger than 30 with Graves' ophthalmopathy.

V and J are TRBV6-2 or TRBV6-3 and TRBJ1-2, with 9 bases identical to TRBD1. The CDR3 loop spans 15 amino acids. Germline CDR1 MNHEY, CDR2 SVGEGT. V gave up 7 bases and J gave up 14 bases; unmatched junction bases: 20. The CDR3 DNA reads TGTGCCAGCAATCCTTCTACGGGACAGGGCGATGGGGGGACCTTC. This codes for CASNPSTGQGDGGTF.

This clonotype was observed many times. The rearrangement links TRBV27 to TRBJ1-1; unclear D gene. Germline CDR1 and CDR2: MNHEY and SMNVEV (reference sequence). V lost 2 bases to trimming and J lost 6 bases, with 7 bases between them. The CDR3 sequence is 12 residues long. The CDR3 bases are TGTGCCAGCAGTTTAATCGGGGCTGAAGCTTTCTTT. Protein sequence: CASSLIGAEAFF.

The rearrangement joins TRBV28 to TRBJ1-2, with 7 positions matching TRBD1. V lost 5 bases, J lost 4 bases, and 7 bases stayed unmatched. The CDR3 runs 14 residues. From germline, CDR1 is MDHEN and CDR2 SYDVKM. CDR3 DNA sequence: TGTGCCAGCAGTCGCCCCAGGGGGAGCTATGGCTACACCTTC. Translating it yields CASSRPRGSYGYTF.

The chain has TRBV5-1 and TRBJ2-2; 9 bases are shared with TRBD1. The CDR3 consists of 17 residues. V gave up 4 bases and J gave up 4 bases; unmatched junction bases: 11. Germline CDR1 and CDR2: SGHRS and YFSETQ. The DNA of the CDR3 is TGCGCCAGCAGCCAAAAGACCGGGACAGGGAGCACCGGGGAGCTGTTTTTT. It specifies CASSQKTGTGSTGELFF.

This clonotype occurred many times. CDR3 in DNA: TGTGCCTGGAGTGTAGAGTACGGTGAGCAGTTCTTC. This encodes CAWSVEYGEQFF. The chain employs TRBV30 and TRBJ2-1; unclear D gene. Trimming stripped 0 bases from V and 9 bases from J, with 9 bases between. The germline V gene encodes CDR1 GTSNPN and CDR2 SVGIG (reference sequence). The CDR3 spans 12 residues. The full variable domain, its missing parts supplied by reference TRBV30 and TRBJ2-1, is SQTIHQWPATLVQPVGSPLSLECTVEGTSNPNLYWYRQAAGRGLQLLFYSVGIGQISSEVPQNLSASRPQDRQFILSSKKLLLSDSGFYLCAWSVEYGEQFFGPGTRLTVL.

The chain employs TRBV20-1 and TRBJ2-7; D perhaps matches TRBD1 (6 bases). The CDR3 length is 12 residues. Per the germline V gene, CDR1 is DFQATT and CDR2 is SNEGSKA (reference sequence). Trimming took 8 bases from V and 2 from J, leaving 13 bases between them. The CDR3 loop reads CSSRQVAYEQYF. CDR3 coding DNA: TGCAGTTCAAGACAGGTTGCCTACGAGCAGTACTTC.

This chain connects TRBV6-1 to TRBJ1-6, with TRBD1 matching 9 bases. Germline V gene data show CDR1 as MNHNS and CDR2 as SASEGT. J lost 6 bases, V lost 7 bases, and 10 bases had no gene match. CDR3 length: 16 residues. The CDR3 DNA reads as TGTGCCAGCACCAGGACAGGGGCCCTGGGTAATTCACCCCTCCACTTT. Amino acids: CASTRTGALGNSPLHF.

This clonotype was counted ten times or more. The chain recombines TRBV3-1 with TRBJ2-1; 11 positions agree with TRBD2. Germline CDR1 and CDR2: LGHDT and YNNKEL (reference sequence). Trimming cost V 7 bases and J 4 bases; bases outside gene matches: 6. This CDR3 comprises 15 residues. CDR3 sequence (DNA): TGTGCCAGCACCTCAATAGCGGGGGGGTACAATGAGCAGTTCTTC. Its translation is CASTSIAGGYNEQFF.

This clonotype was seen more than once but under ten times. V and J are TRBV30 and TRBJ1-2; TRBD1 aligns across 7 bases. Per the germline V gene, CDR1 is GTSNPN and CDR2 is SVGIG (reference sequence). The CDR3 sequence is 15 residues long. The V and J ends lost 1 base and 5 bases, in that order; junction bases with no gene match: 10. The CDR3 coding sequence is TGTGCCTGGAGTGCGATACAGGGGTTGGAGTATGGCTACACCTTC. It translates to CAWSAIQGLEYGYTF.

The chain couples TRBV10-1 to TRBJ2-3; the D is unclear. CDR3 length: 14 residues. CDR1 and CDR2 (germline): WNHNN, SYGVQD (reference sequence). V lost 8 bases and J 1 base, leaving 13 bases between the germline ends. The DNA for the CDR3 is TGCGCCAGCCCTTCGGAGTTTGGCACAGATACGCAGTATTTT. Residues: CASPSEFGTDTQYF.

The chain recombines TRBV6-1 with TRBJ2-1; 13 bases are a match to TRBD2. Per the germline V gene, CDR1 is MNHNS and CDR2 is SASEGT. Trimming cost V 10 bases and J 5 bases; bases outside gene matches: 5. CDR3 size: 14 residues. In DNA, the CDR3 is TGTGCCATCAGGGGGACTAGCGGGAACAATGAGCAGTTCTTC. Translated: CAIRGTSGNNEQFF.

The chain carries TRBV30 and TRBJ1-1, with 8 nucleotides matching TRBD1. Germline lookup yields CDR1 GTSNPN and CDR2 SVGIG (reference sequence). Trimming at V came to 4 bases and at J to 5 bases, leaving 3 bases not matched to a gene. The CDR3 runs to 12 residues. The CDR3 bases are TGTGCCTGGAACCGACAGGGGACTGAAGCTTTCTTT. Protein product: CAWNRQGTEAFF.

This clonotype was seen repeatedly, ten times or more. The rearrangement joins TRBV7-9 to TRBJ1-5, with TRBD1 matching over 7 bases. The CDR3 covers 21 residues. Germline V gene data show CDR1 as SEHNR and CDR2 as FQNEAQ (reference sequence). Losses at the gene ends were 1 base for V and 0 bases for J; bases not matched to a gene: 18. This CDR3 is CASSLETGWPSSSLSNQPQHF. CDR3 DNA sequence: TGTGCCAGCAGCTTAGAGACAGGGTGGCCATCCAGTTCCCTTAGCAATCAGCCCCAGCATTTT.

This clonotype appeared many times. V gene TRBV27 combines with J gene TRBJ2-6; 9 positions agree with TRBD1. V trimming: 9 bases; J trimming: 0 bases; junction bases outside the gene matches: 9. CDR1 is MNHEY and CDR2 is SMNVEV in the germline V gene (reference sequence). The CDR3 runs 17 residues. CDR3 in DNA: TGTGCCAGGGCCCGTGGACAGGGGCACTCTGGGGCCAACGTCCTGACTTTC. Its protein product is CARARGQGHSGANVLTF.

This clonotype has a count of ten or more. This chain joins TRBV12-3 or TRBV12-4 and TRBJ2-7; D remains ambiguous. The CDR3 length is 12 residues. Trimming left V 5 bases short and J 4 bases short, with 9 bases between. The CDR3 is CASSIGQYEQYF. DNA for the CDR3: TGTGCCAGCAGTATCGGTCAATACGAGCAGTACTTC.

This clonotype was observed at least ten times. The chain uses TRBV6-1 and TRBJ2-3, with D perhaps matching TRBD1 (6 bases). Looked up from germline, CDR1 is MNHNS and CDR2 is SASEGT. V dropped 7 bases and J dropped 2 bases, with 19 bases sitting between them. CDR3 size: 16 residues. CDR3 loop: CASIIGAGTTTDTQYF. The CDR3 DNA is TGTGCCAGCATCATAGGGGCAGGGACAACCACAGATACGCAGTATTTT.

This clonotype was observed at least ten times. The chain uses TRBV20-1 and TRBJ1-2; D remains unclear. Trimming took 6 bases from V and 5 from J, leaving 22 bases between them. The CDR3 runs 15 residues. Germline CDR1 is DFQATT and CDR2 is SNEGSKA (reference sequence). In DNA form, the CDR3 reads TGCAGTGCCTTTAACTCTGAGACTATCCTTTATGGCTACACCTTC. It translates to CSAFNSETILYGYTF.